The rows below give T cell receptor beta chains drawn from one sample of a study of blood T cell repertoires in COVID-19. The repertoire was sequenced with immunoSEQ multiplex PCR; TCRdb's copy has only in-frame clones and lacks some. Altogether roughly 500,000 clones are present, around 87% being singletons, with the ten largest covering around 1.9%. The sample consisted of PBMCs or T cells enriched from blood (not recorded which). The receptors stem from a middle-aged woman who had recovered from COVID-19. Both conserved end residues are part of each CDR3. D genes are given only for firm matches. Rows may omit the clone size; those that give it use once, few, many or a size class.

- | TRBJ2-3 | TRBV13 | TRBD1 | CASSYGTGFTDTQYF | TGTGCCAGCAGCTATGGGACAGGGTTTACAGATACGCAGTATTTT
- | TRBJ1-5 | TRBV27 | - | CASSLLGGQPQHF | TGTGCCAGCAGTTTGTTGGGGGGGCAGCCCCAGCATTTT
few | TRBJ1-2 | TRBV19 | TRBD1 | CASSQDRAGGGYTF | TGTGCCAGTAGCCAAGACAGGGCTGGAGGAGGCTACACCTTC
- | TRBJ2-5 | TRBV2 | TRBD2 | CASGGTSGALETQYF | TGTGCCAGCGGGGGGACTAGCGGAGCCTTAGAGACCCAGTACTTC
once | TRBJ2-3 | TRBV13 | - | CASSLEAPALSSTDTQYF | TGTGCCAGCAGCTTAGAAGCCCCCGCATTATCGAGCACAGATACGCAGTATTTT
- | TRBJ1-2 | TRBV5-1 | TRBD1 | CASSTGQERTGGYTF | TGCGCCAGCAGCACGGGACAGGAGAGGACGGGTGGCTACACCTTC
- | TRBJ2-1 | TRBV5-1 | - | CASSLGLASYNEQFF | TGCGCCAGCAGCTTGGGGCTAGCTTCCTACAATGAGCAGTTCTTC
- | TRBJ1-6 | TRBV4-3 | - | CASSQDSRTAYNSPLHF | TGCGCCAGCAGCCAAGATTCCCGGACAGCTTATAATTCACCCCTCCACTTT
- | TRBJ2-5 | TRBV19 | TRBD1 | CASSMAGGRQETQYF | TGTGCCAGTAGTATGGCAGGGGGCCGGCAAGAGACCCAGTACTTC
few | TRBJ1-2 | TRBV6-5 | - | CASSRTASNYGYTF | TGTGCCAGCAGCCGGACAGCTTCTAACTATGGCTACACCTTC
- | TRBJ1-2 | TRBV6-5 | TRBD1 | CASAPTGRHGYTF | TGTGCCAGCGCTCCGACAGGGAGGCATGGCTACACCTTC
- | TRBJ2-7 | TRBV19 | TRBD1 | CASSLTGFSYEQYF | TGTGCCAGTAGTCTGACAGGGTTTTCCTACGAGCAGTACTTC
- | TRBJ2-5 | TRBV7-9 | - | CASSIGGSETQYF | TGTGCCAGCAGCATCGGAGGATCTGAGACCCAGTACTTC
- | TRBJ2-5 | TRBV5-4 | TRBD2 | CASSSMGGETPEETQYF | TGTGCCAGCAGCTCTATGGGGGGGGAGACACCTGAAGAGACCCAGTACTTC
- | TRBJ2-5 | TRBV30 | - | CACSAGSYQETQYF | TGTGCCTGTTCCGCGGGATCGTACCAAGAGACCCAGTACTTC
- | TRBJ2-7 | TRBV29-1 | TRBD1 | CSVGGQTEQYF | TGCAGCGTTGGGGGACAGACCGAGCAGTACTTC
- | TRBJ1-1 | TRBV12-5 | - | CASGLGQLNTEAFF | TGTGCTAGTGGTTTGGGTCAGTTGAACACTGAAGCTTTCTTT
- | TRBJ1-1 | TRBV7-2 | TRBD1 | CASSPGTANTEAFF | TGTGCCAGCAGCCCTGGGACAGCAAACACTGAAGCTTTCTTT
- | TRBJ2-1 | TRBV11-2 | TRBD2 | CASSSWAAGGDIEQFF | TGTGCCAGCAGCTCCTGGGCAGCGGGAGGGGACATTGAGCAGTTCTTC
- | TRBJ1-2 | TRBV4-3 | - | CASSQDRGGLLYGYTF | TGCGCCAGCAGCCAGGACCGGGGGGGCCTCCTCTATGGCTACACCTTC
- | TRBJ2-5 | TRBV5-4 | TRBD2 | CASSLAREGVETQYF | TGTGCCAGCAGCTTGGCGCGGGAGGGTGTAGAGACCCAGTACTTC
- | TRBJ2-3 | TRBV9 | TRBD1 | CASSANRGSDPDTQYF | TGTGCCAGCAGCGCGAACAGGGGGTCGGACCCAGATACGCAGTATTTT
- | TRBJ2-7 | TRBV5-5 | TRBD1 | CASSSDGQGSYEQYF | TGTGCCAGCAGCTCGGACGGACAGGGGTCCTACGAGCAGTACTTC
once | TRBJ2-3 | TRBV3-1/TRBV3-2 | - | CASSPSSTASTDTQYF | TGTGCCAGCAGCCCCAGTAGCACTGCTAGCACAGATACGCAGTATTTT
- | TRBJ2-1 | TRBV21-1 | - | CASSKHPLAGVLDNEQFF | TGTGCCAGCAGCAAACACCCGCTAGCGGGGGTACTGGACAATGAGCAGTTCTTC
- | TRBJ1-5 | TRBV2 | - | CASSEWGGLIQPQHF | TGTGCCAGCAGTGAGTGGGGGGGCCTGATTCAGCCCCAGCATTTT
- | TRBJ1-1 | TRBV5-1 | TRBD1 | CASRGQGLSLVAFF | TGCGCCAGCAGGGGACAGGGTTTGAGTTTGGTAGCTTTCTTT
- | TRBJ2-1 | TRBV11-2 | TRBD2 | CASSSLAGTYNEQFF | TGTGCCAGCTCGAGTCTAGCGGGAACCTACAATGAGCAGTTCTTC
- | TRBJ2-7 | TRBV7-9 | TRBD1 | CASGPDRDYEQYF | TGTGCCAGCGGGCCTGACAGGGACTACGAGCAGTACTTC
- | TRBJ1-2 | TRBV11-2 | TRBD1 | CASSSTGTGIYGYTF | TGTGCCAGCAGCAGCACCGGGACAGGGATCTATGGCTACACCTTC
- | TRBJ2-1 | TRBV5-1 | - | CASSLAGIGYNEQFF | TGCGCCAGCAGCTTGGCAGGGATTGGATACAATGAGCAGTTCTTC
- | TRBJ1-3 | TRBV9 | - | CASSFRDTGYSGNTIYF | TGTGCCAGCAGCTTTCGGGACACAGGGTATTCTGGAAACACCATATATTTT
- | TRBJ1-5 | TRBV3-1/TRBV3-2 | - | CASSRDNNQPQHF | TGTGCCAGCAGTCGGGACAACAATCAGCCCCAGCATTTT
- | TRBJ2-7 | TRBV4-3 | TRBD2 | CASSLETGTSGEQYF | TGCGCCAGCAGCCTCGAAACCGGGACTAGCGGCGAGCAGTACTTC
- | TRBJ2-2 | TRBV30 | - | CAWSMSGTGELFF | TGTGCCTGGAGTATGTCGGGCACCGGGGAGCTGTTTTTT
- | TRBJ1-4 | TRBV30 | - | CALSGGHNEKLFF | TGTGCCCTGAGTGGGGGGCATAATGAAAAACTGTTTTTT
- | TRBJ2-7 | TRBV9 | - | CASSVLTGPYEQYF | TGTGCCAGCAGCGTCCTCACAGGGCCCTACGAGCAGTACTTC
- | TRBJ2-2 | TRBV6-4 | TRBD2 | CASKASGSTGELFF | TGTGCCAGCAAGGCTAGCGGCTCAACCGGGGAGCTGTTTTTT
- | TRBJ1-1 | TRBV4-2 | - | CASSQDFSTEAFF | TGTGCCAGCAGCCAAGATTTTAGCACTGAAGCTTTCTTT
- | TRBJ1-3 | TRBV19 | - | CASSLQGRAGNTIYF | TGTGCCAGTAGTCTACAGGGTAGGGCAGGAAACACCATATATTTT
- | TRBJ1-1 | TRBV5-1 | TRBD1 | CASSTGQGVNTEAFF | TGCGCCAGCAGCACGGGACAGGGGGTGAACACTGAAGCTTTCTTT
few | TRBJ2-2 | TRBV4-2 | TRBD2 | CASSPQTSGGTGELFF | TGTGCCAGCAGCCCCCAGACTAGCGGGGGAACCGGGGAGCTGTTTTTT
- | TRBJ1-3 | TRBV5-6 | - | CASSLMGRRDRNTIYF | TGTGCCAGCAGCTTGATGGGCAGGCGTGACAGAAACACCATATATTTT
- | TRBJ2-7 | TRBV4-2 | - | CASSQVAGHNEQYF | TGTGCCAGCAGCCAAGTCGCAGGGCATAACGAGCAGTACTTC
- | TRBJ2-1 | TRBV12-3/TRBV12-4 | - | CASSPYYNEQFF | TGTGCCAGCAGCCCCTACTACAATGAGCAGTTCTTC
- | TRBJ2-3 | TRBV7-9 | - | CASSLPDPDTQYF | TGTGCCAGCAGCCTCCCAGATCCAGATACGCAGTATTTT